The clone carrying this T cell receptor beta chain was seen only once. The data originate from a study of early T cells in non-severe SARS-CoV-2 infection. Turning to the study itself: Sequencing targeted bulk RNA from unsorted whole blood, leaving chains unpaired.

cDNA molecules, individually, were tagged with unique molecular identifiers. Each CDR3 protein gets one entry after TCRdb re-called the 5' RACE reads with MiXCR. The data show nearly 55,000 distinct CDR3 sequences, around 7.7% seen once. The CDR3 length is 14 residues. CDR1 and CDR2 (germline): SGHVS, FNYEAQ. The V and J ends lost 3 bases and 7 bases, in that order; junction bases with no gene match: 4. The chain uses TRBV7-6 and TRBJ2-1; 9 bases are shared with TRBD2. The sequence derives from an adult who was a healthcare worker with PCR-confirmed SARS-CoV-2 infection or an uninfected control (not recorded which). Here the sequenced sample was whole blood, taken at baseline. The CDR3 region is CASSFGGRGNEQFF. The CDR3 DNA is TGTGCCAGCAGCTTCGGCGGGAGGGGGAATGAGCAGTTCTTC.